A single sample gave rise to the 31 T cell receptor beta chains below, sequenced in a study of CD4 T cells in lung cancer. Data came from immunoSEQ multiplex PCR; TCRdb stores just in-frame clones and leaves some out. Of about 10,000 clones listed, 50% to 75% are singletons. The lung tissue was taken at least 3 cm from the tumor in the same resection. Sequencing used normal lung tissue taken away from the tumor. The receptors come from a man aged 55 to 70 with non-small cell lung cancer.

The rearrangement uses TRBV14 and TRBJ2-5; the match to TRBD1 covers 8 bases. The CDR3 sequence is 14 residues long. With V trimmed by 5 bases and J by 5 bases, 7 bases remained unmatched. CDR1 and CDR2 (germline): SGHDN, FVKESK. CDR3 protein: CASSFRTGRETQYF. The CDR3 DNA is TGTGCCAGCAGCTTCCGGACAGGGAGGGAGACCCAGTACTTC.

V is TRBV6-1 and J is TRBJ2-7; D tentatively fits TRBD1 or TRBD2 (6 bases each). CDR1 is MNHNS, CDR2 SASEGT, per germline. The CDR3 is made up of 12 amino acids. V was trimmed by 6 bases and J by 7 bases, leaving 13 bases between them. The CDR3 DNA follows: TGTGCCAGCAGGAAAGGAGGGGGGGAGCAGTACGTC. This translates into CASRKGGGEQYV.

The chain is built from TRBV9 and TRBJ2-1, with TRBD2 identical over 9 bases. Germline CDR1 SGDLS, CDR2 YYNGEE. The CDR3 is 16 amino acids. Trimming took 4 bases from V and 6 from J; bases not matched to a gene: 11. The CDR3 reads CASSPGGTSSGNEQFF. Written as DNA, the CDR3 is TGTGCCAGCAGCCCCGGGGGGACTAGCAGCGGCAATGAGCAGTTCTTC.

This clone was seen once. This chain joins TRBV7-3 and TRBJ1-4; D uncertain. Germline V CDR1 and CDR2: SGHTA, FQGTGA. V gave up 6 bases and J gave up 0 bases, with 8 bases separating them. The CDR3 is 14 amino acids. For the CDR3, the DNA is TGTGCCAGCAGTCGGGAAACAACTAATGAAAAACTGTTTTTT. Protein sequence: CASSRETTNEKLFF.

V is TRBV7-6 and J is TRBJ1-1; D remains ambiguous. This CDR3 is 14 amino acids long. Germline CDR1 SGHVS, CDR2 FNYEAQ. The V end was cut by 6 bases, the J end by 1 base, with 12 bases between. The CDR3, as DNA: TGTGCCAGCAGTTTATCTCCCCGGAACACTGAAGCTTTCTTT. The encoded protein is CASSLSPRNTEAFF.

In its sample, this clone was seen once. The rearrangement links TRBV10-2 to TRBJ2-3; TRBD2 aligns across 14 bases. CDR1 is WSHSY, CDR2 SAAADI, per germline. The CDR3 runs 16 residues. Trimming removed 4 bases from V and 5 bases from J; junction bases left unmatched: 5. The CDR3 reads CASSATSGRAIDTQYF. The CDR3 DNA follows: TGCGCCAGCAGTGCGACTAGCGGGAGGGCCATAGATACGCAGTATTTT.

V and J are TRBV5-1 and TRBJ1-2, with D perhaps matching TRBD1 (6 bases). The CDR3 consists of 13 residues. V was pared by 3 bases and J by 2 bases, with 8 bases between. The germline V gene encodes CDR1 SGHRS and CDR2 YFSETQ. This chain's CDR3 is CASSSTGNYGYTF. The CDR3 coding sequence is TGCGCCAGCAGCTCCACAGGGAACTATGGCTACACCTTC.

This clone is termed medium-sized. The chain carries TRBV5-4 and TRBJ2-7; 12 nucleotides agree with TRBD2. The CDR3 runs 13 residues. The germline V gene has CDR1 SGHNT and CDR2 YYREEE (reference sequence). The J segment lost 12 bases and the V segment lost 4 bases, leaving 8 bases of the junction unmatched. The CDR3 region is CASSSRTSGVRYV. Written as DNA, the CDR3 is TGTGCCAGCAGCAGCAGGACTAGCGGGGTCAGGTACGTC.

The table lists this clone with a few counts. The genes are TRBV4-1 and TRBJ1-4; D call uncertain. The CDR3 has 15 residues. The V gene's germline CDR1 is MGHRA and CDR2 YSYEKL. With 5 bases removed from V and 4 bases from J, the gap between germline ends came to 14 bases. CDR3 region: CASSSRQTYNEKLFF. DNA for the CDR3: TGCGCCAGCAGCTCGAGGCAGACCTATAATGAAAAACTGTTTTTT.

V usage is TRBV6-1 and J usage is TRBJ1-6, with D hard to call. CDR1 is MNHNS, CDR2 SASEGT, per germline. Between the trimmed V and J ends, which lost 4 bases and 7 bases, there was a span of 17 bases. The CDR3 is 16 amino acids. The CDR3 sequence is CASSVRPQFGNSPLHF. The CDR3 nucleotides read TGTGCCAGCAGTGTTCGGCCCCAATTCGGGAATTCACCCCTCCACTTT.

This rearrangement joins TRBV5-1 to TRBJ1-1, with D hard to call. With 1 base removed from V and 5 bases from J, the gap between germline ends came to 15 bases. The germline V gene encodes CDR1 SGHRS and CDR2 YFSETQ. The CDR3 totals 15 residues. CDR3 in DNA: TGCGCCAGCAGCTTGTCCGGAGGTGGGAAGACTGAAGCTTTCTTT. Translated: CASSLSGGGKTEAFF.

In DNA form, the CDR3 reads TGCGCCAGCAGCTTGACAGTCACCGGGGAGCTGTTTTTT. As protein: CASSLTVTGELFF. This chain connects TRBV5-1 to TRBJ2-2; D is unclear. This CDR3 is 13 amino acids long. Germline CDR1 reads SGHRS; CDR2 reads YFSETQ. V lost 1 base, J lost 4 bases, and 5 bases lay in between. The full variable domain, its missing parts supplied by reference TRBV5-1 and TRBJ2-2, is KAGVTQTPRYLIKTRGQQVTLSCSPISGHRSVSWYQQTPGQGLQFLFEYFSETQRNKGNFPGRFSGRQFSNSRSEMNVSTLELGDSALYLCASSLTVTGELFFGEGSRLTVL.

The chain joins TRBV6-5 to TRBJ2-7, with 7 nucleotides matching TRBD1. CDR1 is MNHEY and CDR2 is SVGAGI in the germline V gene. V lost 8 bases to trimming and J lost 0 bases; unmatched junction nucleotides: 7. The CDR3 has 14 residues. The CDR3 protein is CASRSWDSSYEQYF. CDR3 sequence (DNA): TGTGCCAGCCGTTCATGGGACAGCTCCTACGAGCAGTACTTC.

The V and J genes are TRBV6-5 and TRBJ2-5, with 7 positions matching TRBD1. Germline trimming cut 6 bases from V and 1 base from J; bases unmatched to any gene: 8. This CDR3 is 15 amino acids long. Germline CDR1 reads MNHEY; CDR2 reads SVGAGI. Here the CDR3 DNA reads TGTGCCAGCAGCCAACCGGGACAGCTCCAAGAGACCCAGTACTTC. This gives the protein CASSQPGQLQETQYF.

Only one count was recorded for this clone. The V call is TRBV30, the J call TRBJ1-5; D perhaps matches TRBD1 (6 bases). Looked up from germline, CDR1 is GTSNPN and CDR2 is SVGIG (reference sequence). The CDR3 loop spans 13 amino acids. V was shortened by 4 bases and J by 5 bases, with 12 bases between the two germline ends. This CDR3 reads CAWKGTGHQPQHF. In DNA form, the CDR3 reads TGTGCCTGGAAGGGAACAGGGCATCAGCCCCAGCATTTT.

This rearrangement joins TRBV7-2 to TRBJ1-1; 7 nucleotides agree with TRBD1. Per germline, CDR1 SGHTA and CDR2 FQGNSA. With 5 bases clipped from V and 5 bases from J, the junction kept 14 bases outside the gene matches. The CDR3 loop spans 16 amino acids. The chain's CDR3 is CASSQPPTGMGTEAFF. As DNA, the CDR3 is TGTGCCAGCAGCCAACCACCGACAGGGATGGGGACTGAAGCTTTCTTT.

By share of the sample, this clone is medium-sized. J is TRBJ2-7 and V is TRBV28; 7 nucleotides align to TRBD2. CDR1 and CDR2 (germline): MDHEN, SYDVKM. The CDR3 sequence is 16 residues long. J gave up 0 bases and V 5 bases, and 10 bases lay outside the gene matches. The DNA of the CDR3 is TGTGCCAGCAGTCCTTTCGGCGGGACTACCTCCTACGAGCAGTACTTC. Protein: CASSPFGGTTSYEQYF. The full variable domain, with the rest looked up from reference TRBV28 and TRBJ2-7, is DVKVTQSSRYLVKRTGEKVFLECVQDMDHENMFWYRQDPGLGLRLIYFSYDVKMKEKGDIPEGYSVSREKKERFSLILESASTNQTSMYLCASSPFGGTTSYEQYFGPGTRLTVT.

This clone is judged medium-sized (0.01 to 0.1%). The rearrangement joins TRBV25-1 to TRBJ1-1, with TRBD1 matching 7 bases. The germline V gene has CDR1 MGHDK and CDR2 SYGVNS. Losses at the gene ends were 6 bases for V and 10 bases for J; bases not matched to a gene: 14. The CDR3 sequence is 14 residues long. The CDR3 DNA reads TGTGCCAGCAGGGGTGACAGGGATCCTTCTTTAGCTTTCTTT. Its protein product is CASRGDRDPSLAFF.

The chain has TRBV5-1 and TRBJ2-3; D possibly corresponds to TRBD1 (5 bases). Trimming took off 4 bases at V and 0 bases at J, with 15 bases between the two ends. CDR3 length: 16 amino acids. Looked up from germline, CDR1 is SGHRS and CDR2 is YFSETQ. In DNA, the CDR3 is TGCGCCAGCAGCATAGGACACAGCGAGAGCACAGATACGCAGTATTTT. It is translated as CASSIGHSESTDTQYF.

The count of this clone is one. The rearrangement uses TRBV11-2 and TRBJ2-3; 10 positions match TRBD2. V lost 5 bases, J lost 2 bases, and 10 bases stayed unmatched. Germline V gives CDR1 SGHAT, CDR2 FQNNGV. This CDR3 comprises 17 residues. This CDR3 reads CASSPAPGLALTDTQYF. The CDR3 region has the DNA TGTGCCAGCAGCCCAGCCCCGGGACTAGCGCTCACAGATACGCAGTATTTT.

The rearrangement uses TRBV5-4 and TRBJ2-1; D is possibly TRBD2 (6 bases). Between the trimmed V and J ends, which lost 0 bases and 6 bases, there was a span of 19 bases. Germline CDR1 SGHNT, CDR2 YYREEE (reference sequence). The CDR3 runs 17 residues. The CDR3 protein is CASSLVGSGLSLNEQFF. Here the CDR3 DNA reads TGTGCCAGCAGCTTGGTCGGGAGCGGGCTGAGCCTCAATGAGCAGTTCTTC. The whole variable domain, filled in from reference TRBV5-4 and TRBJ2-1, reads ETGVTQSPTHLIKTRGQQVTLRCSSQSGHNTVSWYQQALGQGPQFIFQYYREEENGRGNFPPRFSGLQFPNYSSELNVNALELDDSALYLCASSLVGSGLSLNEQFFGPGTRLTVL.

The CDR3 DNA reads TGTGCCAGCAGTTACCGGGAAGGAGGGTCCGGGACACCCCTCCACTTT. This encodes CASSYREGGSGTPLHF. The gene calls are TRBV6-5 and TRBJ1-6, with no clear D. CDR1 is MNHEY and CDR2 is SVGAGI in the germline V gene. This CDR3 is built from 16 residues. Trimming removed 2 bases at V and 11 bases at J, with 19 bases between.

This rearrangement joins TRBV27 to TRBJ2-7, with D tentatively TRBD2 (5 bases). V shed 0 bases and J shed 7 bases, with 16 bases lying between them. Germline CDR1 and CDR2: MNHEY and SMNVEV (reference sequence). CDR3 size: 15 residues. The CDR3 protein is CASSLSRAVTLEQYF. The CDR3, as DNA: TGTGCCAGCAGTTTATCGAGAGCGGTAACCTTGGAGCAGTACTTC.

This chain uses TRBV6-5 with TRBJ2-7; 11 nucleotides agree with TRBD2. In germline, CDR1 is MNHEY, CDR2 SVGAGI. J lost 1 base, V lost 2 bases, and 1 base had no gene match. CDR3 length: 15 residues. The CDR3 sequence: CASSYGTSGSYEQYF. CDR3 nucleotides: TGTGCCAGCAGTTACGGGACTAGCGGATCCTACGAGCAGTACTTC.

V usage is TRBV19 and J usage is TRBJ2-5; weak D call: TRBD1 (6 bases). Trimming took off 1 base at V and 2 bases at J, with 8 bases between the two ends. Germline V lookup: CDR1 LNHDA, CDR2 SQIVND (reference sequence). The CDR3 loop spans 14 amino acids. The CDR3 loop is CASSIGDTQETQYF. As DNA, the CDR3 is TGTGCCAGTAGTATAGGGGACACTCAAGAGACCCAGTACTTC.

This chain's CDR3 is CASSSLRTGGQETQYF. In DNA form, the CDR3 reads TGTGCCAGCAGTTCCCTAAGGACAGGGGGGCAAGAGACCCAGTACTTC. V and J are TRBV28 and TRBJ2-5; 10 nucleotides agree with TRBD1. Germline V lookup: CDR1 MDHEN, CDR2 SYDVKM. Unmatched junction bases numbered 7, after V lost 4 bases and J lost 2 bases. The CDR3 is made up of 16 amino acids.

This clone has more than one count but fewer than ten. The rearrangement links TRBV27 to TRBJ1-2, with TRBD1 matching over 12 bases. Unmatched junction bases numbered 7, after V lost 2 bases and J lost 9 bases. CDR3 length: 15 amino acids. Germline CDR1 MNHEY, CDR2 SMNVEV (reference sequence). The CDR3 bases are TGTGCCAGCAGTTTAGGGGGACAGGGGGCGCGGAGCTACACCTTC. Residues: CASSLGGQGARSYTF.

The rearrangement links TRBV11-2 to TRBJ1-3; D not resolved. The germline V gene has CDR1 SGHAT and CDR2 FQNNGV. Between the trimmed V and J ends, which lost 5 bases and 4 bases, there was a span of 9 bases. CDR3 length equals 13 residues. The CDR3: CASSREPGNTIYF. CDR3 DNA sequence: TGTGCCAGCAGCCGGGAGCCCGGAAACACCATATATTTT.

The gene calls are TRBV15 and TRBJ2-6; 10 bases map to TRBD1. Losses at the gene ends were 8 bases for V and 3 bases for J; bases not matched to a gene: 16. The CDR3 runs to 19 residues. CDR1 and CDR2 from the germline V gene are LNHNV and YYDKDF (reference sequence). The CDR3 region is CATPSSETGGRGGANVLTF. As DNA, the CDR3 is TGTGCCACCCCTAGTTCCGAGACAGGGGGCAGAGGTGGGGCCAACGTCCTGACTTTC.

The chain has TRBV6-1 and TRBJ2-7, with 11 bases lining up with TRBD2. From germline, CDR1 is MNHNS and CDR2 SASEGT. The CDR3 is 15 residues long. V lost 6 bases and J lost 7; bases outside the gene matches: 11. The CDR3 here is CASRLSSGGLGEQYF. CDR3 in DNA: TGTGCCAGCAGACTTTCTAGCGGGGGGCTTGGTGAGCAGTACTTC.

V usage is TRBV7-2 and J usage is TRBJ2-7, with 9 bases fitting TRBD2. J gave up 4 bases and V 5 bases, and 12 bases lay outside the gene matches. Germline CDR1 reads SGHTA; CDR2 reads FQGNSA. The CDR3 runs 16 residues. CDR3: CASSDKNSGRRYEQYF. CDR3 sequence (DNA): TGTGCCAGCAGCGACAAGAACAGCGGGAGGAGGTACGAGCAGTACTTC. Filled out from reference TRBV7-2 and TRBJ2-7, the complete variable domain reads GAGVSQSPSNKVTEKGKDVELRCDPISGHTALYWYRQSLGQGLEFLIYFQGNSAPDKSGLPSDRFSAERTGGSVSTLTIQRTQQEDSAVYLCASSDKNSGRRYEQYFGPGTRLTVT.